This T cell receptor beta chain was recovered during a study of PD-1 blockade in mismatch repair-deficient tumors. In the study overall: Patients had 12 mismatch repair-deficient cancer types, all previously treated and progressing. Broader study findings: After pembrolizumab, tumor-resident clones rose rapidly, then generally contracted before radiologic responses.

All patients were mismatch repair deficient, assessed by either PCR or immunohistochemistry. TCR sequencing covered three patients who responded to pembrolizumab. Generated by immunoSEQ multiplex PCR, the TCRdb table keeps only in-frame clones and is missing some. The sample has roughly 25,000 clones, more than 80% seen once. Germline lookup yields CDR1 SNHLY and CDR2 FYNNEI. This CDR3 is built from 14 residues. The V and J ends lost 10 bases and 9 bases, in that order; junction bases with no gene match: 15. For this clone: What it binds is unknown.

Sequencing was performed on peripheral blood, taken 12 weeks after starting pembrolizumab. The receptor comes from an adult with mismatch repair-deficient cancer. The genes are TRBV2 and TRBJ2-1; 7 nucleotides agree with TRBD2. The CDR3 spells CATKGGEGSGEQFF. CDR3 DNA: TGTGCCACCAAGGGCGGGGAGGGAAGCGGTGAGCAGTTCTTC.